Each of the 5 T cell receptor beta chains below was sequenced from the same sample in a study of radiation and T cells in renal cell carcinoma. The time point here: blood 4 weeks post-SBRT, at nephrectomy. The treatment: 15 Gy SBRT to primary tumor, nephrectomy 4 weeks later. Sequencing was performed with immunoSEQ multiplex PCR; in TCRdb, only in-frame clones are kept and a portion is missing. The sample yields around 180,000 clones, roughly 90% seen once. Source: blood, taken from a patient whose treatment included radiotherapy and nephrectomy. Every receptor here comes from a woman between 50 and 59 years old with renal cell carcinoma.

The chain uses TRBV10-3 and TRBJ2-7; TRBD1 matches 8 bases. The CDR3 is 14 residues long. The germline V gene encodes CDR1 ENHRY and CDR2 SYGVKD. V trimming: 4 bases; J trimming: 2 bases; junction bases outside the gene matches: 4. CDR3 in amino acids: CAISGGTGPYEQYF. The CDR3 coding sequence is TGTGCCATCAGTGGGGGGACAGGCCCCTACGAGCAGTACTTC.

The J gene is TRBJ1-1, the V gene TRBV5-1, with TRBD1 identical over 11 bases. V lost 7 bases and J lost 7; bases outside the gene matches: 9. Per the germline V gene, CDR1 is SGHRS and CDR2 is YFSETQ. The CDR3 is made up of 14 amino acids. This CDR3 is CASEGTGGSGEAFF. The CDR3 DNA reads TGCGCCAGCGAAGGGACAGGGGGATCGGGTGAAGCTTTCTTT.

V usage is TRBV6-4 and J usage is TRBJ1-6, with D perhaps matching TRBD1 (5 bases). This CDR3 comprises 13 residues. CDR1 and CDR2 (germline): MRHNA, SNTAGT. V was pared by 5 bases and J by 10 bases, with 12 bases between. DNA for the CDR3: TGTGCCAGCAGTAGGGGTTTGGGCTCACCCCTCCACTTT. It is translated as CASSRGLGSPLHF.

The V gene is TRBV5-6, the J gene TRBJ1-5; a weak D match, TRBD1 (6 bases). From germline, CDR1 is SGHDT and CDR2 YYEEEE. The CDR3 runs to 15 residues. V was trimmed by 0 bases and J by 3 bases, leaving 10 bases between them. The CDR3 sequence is CASSLVRDNNQPQHF. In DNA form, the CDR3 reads TGTGCCAGCAGCTTGGTCCGGGACAACAATCAGCCCCAGCATTTT.

The CDR3 coding sequence is TGTGCCAGCTCATTAGACATGGGCTACGAGCAGTACTTC. Translation: CASSLDMGYEQYF. The chain couples TRBV18 to TRBJ2-7, with D unresolved. Trimming cost V 5 bases and J 3 bases, with 11 bases left between them. There are 13 residues in the CDR3. CDR1 is KGHSH, CDR2 LQKENI, per germline.